The 18 T cell receptor beta chains reported below all come from one sample, sequenced in a study of cytotoxic CD8 clonotypes in ibrutinib-treated CLL. Profiled with immunoSEQ multiplex PCR; TCRdb holds only in-frame clones, not every one. The sample comprises more than 110,000 clones, more than 85% of which are singletons, and under 14% rests with the top ten. The sequenced sample was PBMCs, obtained after 12 months of ibrutinib treatment. The receptors come from a human donor with chronic lymphocytic leukemia.

This clone was observed a handful of times. V and J are TRBV6-5 and TRBJ2-1; D call uncertain. The CDR3 runs to 13 residues. The germline gives CDR1 MNHEY, CDR2 SVGAGI. Trimming stripped 3 bases from V and 9 bases from J, with 12 bases between. CDR3 DNA: TGTGCCAGCAGTTATCGTCCCCCTAGTGAGCAGTTCTTC. This translates into CASSYRPPSEQFF.

This clone turned up a few times. V and J are TRBV7-2 and TRBJ1-3; D gene uncertain. Germline V gene sequence: CDR1 SGHTA, CDR2 FQGNSA. The V and J ends lost 8 bases and 9 bases respectively, with 20 bases between them. This CDR3 spans 14 amino acids. The CDR3 bases are TGTGCCAGCTCCCCGGGTTTGCCGCCGCCCACCATATATTTT. It is translated as CASSPGLPPPTIYF.

The chain joins TRBV5-1 to TRBJ2-3; 9 bases are shared with TRBD1. V lost 3 bases, J lost 3 bases, and 5 bases stayed unmatched. In germline, CDR1 is SGHRS, CDR2 YFSETQ. The CDR3 has 15 amino acids. CDR3 loop: CASSSQGARTDTQYF. The CDR3 DNA follows: TGCGCCAGCAGCTCACAGGGGGCGAGGACAGATACGCAGTATTTT. Using reference TRBV5-1 and TRBJ2-3 for the parts outside the CDR3, the full variable domain is KAGVTQTPRYLIKTRGQQVTLSCSPISGHRSVSWYQQTPGQGLQFLFEYFSETQRNKGNFPGRFSGRQFSNSRSEMNVSTLELGDSALYLCASSSQGARTDTQYFGPGTRLTVL.

The J gene is TRBJ1-1, the V gene TRBV28, with D tentatively TRBD1 (6 bases). The germline V gene has CDR1 MDHEN and CDR2 SYDVKM. The CDR3 spans 15 residues. The germline V and J ends were trimmed by 2 bases and 2 bases, with 12 bases remaining between them. The CDR3 DNA reads TGTGCCAGCAGTTTACGGGGGCCCATAAACACTGAAGCTTTCTTT. Translation: CASSLRGPINTEAFF.

A remark on this clone: This specimen includes other DNA sequences encoding the same CDR3. The chain couples TRBV5-1 to TRBJ1-3, with D perhaps matching TRBD1 (6 bases). Germline values: CDR1 SGHRS, CDR2 YFSETQ. V lost 0 bases, J lost 0 bases, and 10 bases lay in between. This CDR3 is built from 16 residues. The CDR3 DNA is TGCGCCAGCAGCTTGGCCGGGGGCTTCTCTGGAAACACCATATATTTT. Translation gives CASSLAGGFSGNTIYF. The full variable domain, its missing parts supplied by reference TRBV5-1 and TRBJ1-3, is KAGVTQTPRYLIKTRGQQVTLSCSPISGHRSVSWYQQTPGQGLQFLFEYFSETQRNKGNFPGRFSGRQFSNSRSEMNVSTLELGDSALYLCASSLAGGFSGNTIYFGEGSWLTVV.

The chain uses TRBV25-1 and TRBJ2-5; possible D gene TRBD2, 6 bases. Germline V gene sequence: CDR1 MGHDK, CDR2 SYGVNS. Trimming took off 6 bases at V and 4 bases at J, with 15 bases between the two ends. The CDR3 covers 14 residues. The CDR3 here is CASRAPGGLETQYF. DNA of the CDR3: TGTGCCAGCAGAGCCCCCGGGGGTTTAGAGACCCAGTACTTC.

V is TRBV9 and J is TRBJ2-4; TRBD2 might be the D (6 bases). V dropped 4 bases and J dropped 9 bases, with 23 bases sitting between them. The length of the CDR3 is 16 residues. In germline, CDR1 is SGDLS, CDR2 YYNGEE. The CDR3 is CASSPSSLALGGIQYF. CDR3 DNA sequence: TGTGCCAGCAGCCCCAGTAGTCTAGCGCTCGGGGGCATTCAGTACTTC.

The chain carries TRBV27 and TRBJ1-2; D gene ambiguous. There are 13 residues in the CDR3. V was cut by 6 bases and J by 5 bases, with 13 bases left in between. The germline V gene has CDR1 MNHEY and CDR2 SMNVEV (reference sequence). The DNA for the CDR3 is TGTGCCAGCAGCCCCAACTTAAGTTATGGCTACACCTTC. It yields the protein CASSPNLSYGYTF.

The J gene is TRBJ2-7, the V gene TRBV27; 8 nucleotides line up with TRBD1. Germline CDR1 and CDR2: MNHEY and SMNVEV (reference sequence). V dropped 3 bases and J dropped 1; count of bases not matched to a gene: 2. The CDR3 consists of 14 residues. The CDR3 sequence is CASSLRQGSYEQYF. The CDR3 region has the DNA TGTGCCAGCAGTTTGCGACAGGGGTCCTACGAGCAGTACTTC.

The chain uses TRBV28 and TRBJ1-3; weak D call: TRBD1 (6 bases). Trimming shortened V by 6 bases and J by 10 bases, and 16 bases separated the two germline ends. The CDR3 runs to 13 residues. Germline CDR1 reads MDHEN; CDR2 reads SYDVKM. CDR3 residues: CASRRQAEGTIYF. The DNA for the CDR3 is TGTGCCAGCAGGAGACAGGCTGAGGGGACCATATATTTT. Filled out from reference TRBV28 and TRBJ1-3, the complete variable domain reads DVKVTQSSRYLVKRTGEKVFLECVQDMDHENMFWYRQDPGLGLRLIYFSYDVKMKEKGDIPEGYSVSREKKERFSLILESASTNQTSMYLCASRRQAEGTIYFGEGSWLTVV.

This clone was observed once. Written as DNA, the CDR3 is TGTGCCAGCAGTGAATCTAGCGAAGAGACCCAGTACTTC. It translates to CASSESSEETQYF. The chain uses TRBV25-1 and TRBJ2-5; D is perhaps TRBD2 (6 bases). The ends were cut back, 1 base at V and 3 bases at J, with 6 bases in the middle. The CDR3 is 13 residues long. Germline CDR1 is MGHDK and CDR2 is SYGVNS.

The chain employs TRBV7-9 and TRBJ2-7; unclear D gene. Germline V lookup: CDR1 SEHNR, CDR2 FQNEAQ (reference sequence). V was clipped by 3 bases and J by 2 bases, with 8 bases between them. The CDR3 loop spans 13 amino acids. CDR3 protein: CASSLRDTYEQYF. In DNA form, the CDR3 reads TGTGCCAGCAGCTTGCGTGACACCTACGAGCAGTACTTC.

The CDR3, as DNA: TGTGCCTGGAGGAGTCTCGGGGGCGGTAAAAAACTGTTTTTT. Its translation: CAWRSLGGGKKLFF. The V and J genes are TRBV30 and TRBJ1-4, with a tentative D call TRBD1 (6 bases). V was trimmed by 3 bases and J by 9 bases, leaving 17 bases between them. Per the germline V gene, CDR1 is GTSNPN and CDR2 is SVGIG (reference sequence). This CDR3 is built from 14 residues.

The genes are TRBV6-1 and TRBJ2-7; D is ambiguous. The CDR3 consists of 13 residues. The germline CDR1 and CDR2 sequences are MNHNS and SASEGT. The V end lost 4 bases, the J end lost 3 bases, and 10 bases lay between the germline ends. For the CDR3, the DNA is TGTGCCAGCAGTGCCACCACTTACTACGAGCAGTACTTC. Amino acids: CASSATTYYEQYF.

The chain links TRBV11-2 to TRBJ2-3; 7 bases match TRBD2. CDR3 length equals 16 residues. J lost 4 bases, V lost 3 bases, and 10 bases had no gene match. The germline gives CDR1 SGHAT, CDR2 FQNNGV. CDR3 in DNA: TGTGCCAGCAGCTTGATGGGCGGGAGTGGGGCAGATACGCAGTATTTT. As protein: CASSLMGGSGADTQYF.

In the case of this clone: Other DNA sequences within the sample encode an identical CDR3. This chain joins TRBV29-1 and TRBJ2-5; no definite D call. There are 12 residues in the CDR3. The germline gives CDR1 SQVTM, CDR2 ANQGSEA. Trimming took 7 bases from V and 0 from J, leaving 9 bases between them. CDR3 amino acids: CSGVGNQETQYF. The CDR3 DNA reads TGCAGCGGTGTAGGGAACCAAGAGACCCAGTACTTC.

The CDR3 nucleotides are TGTGCCAGCAGCTTTAACCCCGGGACTAGTAGCTACGAGCAGTACTTC. Translation: CASSFNPGTSSYEQYF. The V and J genes are TRBV7-2 and TRBJ2-7; TRBD2 matches 8 bases. J was trimmed by 3 bases and V by 3 bases; bases with no gene match: 10. The CDR3 runs to 16 residues. Germline V CDR1 and CDR2: SGHTA, FQGNSA. The variable domain in full, completed from reference TRBV7-2 and TRBJ2-7, reads GAGVSQSPSNKVTEKGKDVELRCDPISGHTALYWYRQSLGQGLEFLIYFQGNSAPDKSGLPSDRFSAERTGGSVSTLTIQRTQQEDSAVYLCASSFNPGTSSYEQYFGPGTRLTVT.

The chain recombines TRBV5-1 with TRBJ2-4; TRBD1 matches 8 bases. J lost 0 bases, V lost 0 bases, and 8 bases had no gene match. Germline values: CDR1 SGHRS, CDR2 YFSETQ. The CDR3 sequence is 18 residues long. The CDR3 loop is CASSLVGTGVLAKNIQYF. The CDR3 DNA reads TGCGCCAGCAGCTTGGTTGGGACAGGAGTACTAGCCAAAAACATTCAGTACTTC.